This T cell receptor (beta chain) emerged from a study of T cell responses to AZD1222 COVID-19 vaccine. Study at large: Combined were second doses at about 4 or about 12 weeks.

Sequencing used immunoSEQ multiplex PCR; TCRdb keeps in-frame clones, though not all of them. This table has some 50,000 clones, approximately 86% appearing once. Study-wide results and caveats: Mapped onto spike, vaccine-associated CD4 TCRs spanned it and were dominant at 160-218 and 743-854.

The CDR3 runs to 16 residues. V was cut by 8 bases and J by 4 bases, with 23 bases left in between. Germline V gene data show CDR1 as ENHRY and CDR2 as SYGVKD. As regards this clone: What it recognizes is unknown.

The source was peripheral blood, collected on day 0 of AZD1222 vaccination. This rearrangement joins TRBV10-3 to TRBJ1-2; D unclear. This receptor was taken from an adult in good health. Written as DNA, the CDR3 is TGTGCCATCGCCAATATGAGTATGCCATCGGGCTATGGCTACACCTTC. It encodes CAIANMSMPSGYGYTF.